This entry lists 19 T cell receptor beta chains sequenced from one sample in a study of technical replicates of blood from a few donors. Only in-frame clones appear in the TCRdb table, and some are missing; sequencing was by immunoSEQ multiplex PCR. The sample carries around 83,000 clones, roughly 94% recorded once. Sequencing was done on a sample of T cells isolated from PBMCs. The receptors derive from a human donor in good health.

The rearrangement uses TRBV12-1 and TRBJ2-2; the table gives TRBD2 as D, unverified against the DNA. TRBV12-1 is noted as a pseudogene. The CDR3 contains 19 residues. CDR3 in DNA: TGTGCCAGCAGCTTGTTACCGGGACTAGCGGGAGGGCCGAAAAGGGAGCTGTTTTTT. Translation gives CASSLLPGLAGGPKRELFF.

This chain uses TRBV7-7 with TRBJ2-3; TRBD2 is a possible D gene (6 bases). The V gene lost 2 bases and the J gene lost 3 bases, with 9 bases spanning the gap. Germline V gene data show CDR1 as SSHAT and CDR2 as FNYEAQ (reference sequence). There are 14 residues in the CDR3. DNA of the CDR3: TGTGCCAGCAGCTTAATGGAGGGGACAGATACGCAGTATTTT. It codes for CASSLMEGTDTQYF.

The CDR3 region is CASSQASDFNYGYTF. The CDR3 coding sequence is TGCGCCAGCAGCCAAGCGTCCGACTTTAACTATGGCTACACCTTC. V is TRBV4-1 and J is TRBJ1-2; D is undetermined. Trimming shortened V by 1 base and J by 1 base, and 10 bases separated the two germline ends. Germline V lookup: CDR1 MGHRA, CDR2 YSYEKL. The CDR3 sequence is 15 residues long.

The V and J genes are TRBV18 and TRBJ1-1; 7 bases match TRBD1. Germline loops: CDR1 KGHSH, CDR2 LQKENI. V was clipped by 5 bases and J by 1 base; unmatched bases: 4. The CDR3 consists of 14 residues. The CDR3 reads CASSYRQGNTEAFF. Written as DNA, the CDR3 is TGTGCCAGCTCATACCGACAGGGGAACACTGAAGCTTTCTTT.

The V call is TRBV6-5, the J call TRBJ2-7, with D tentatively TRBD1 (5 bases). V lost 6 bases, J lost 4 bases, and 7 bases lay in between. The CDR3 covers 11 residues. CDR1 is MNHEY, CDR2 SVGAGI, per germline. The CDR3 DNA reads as TGTGCCAGCAGGGCAGGGTACGAGCAGTACTTC. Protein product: CASRAGYEQYF.

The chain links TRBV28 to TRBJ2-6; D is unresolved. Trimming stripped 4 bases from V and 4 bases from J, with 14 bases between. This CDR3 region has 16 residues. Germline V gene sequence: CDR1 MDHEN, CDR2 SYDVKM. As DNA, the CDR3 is TGTGCCAGCAGTTCCCCCGCCACGCAGGGGGCCAACGTCCTGACTTTC. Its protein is CASSSPATQGANVLTF.

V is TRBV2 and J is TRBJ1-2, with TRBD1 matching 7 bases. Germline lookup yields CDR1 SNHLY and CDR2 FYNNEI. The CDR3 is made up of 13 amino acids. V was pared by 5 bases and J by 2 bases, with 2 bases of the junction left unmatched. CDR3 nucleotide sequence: TGTGCCAGCAGTCGGGACAGCAACTATGGCTACACCTTC. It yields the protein CASSRDSNYGYTF.

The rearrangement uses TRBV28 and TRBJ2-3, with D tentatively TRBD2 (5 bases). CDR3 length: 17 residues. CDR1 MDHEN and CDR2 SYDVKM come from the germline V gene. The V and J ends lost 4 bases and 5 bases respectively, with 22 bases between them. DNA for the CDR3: TGTGCCAGCAGTTACATAAAAGACACTAGGCGCAAAGATACGCAGTATTTT. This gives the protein CASSYIKDTRRKDTQYF.

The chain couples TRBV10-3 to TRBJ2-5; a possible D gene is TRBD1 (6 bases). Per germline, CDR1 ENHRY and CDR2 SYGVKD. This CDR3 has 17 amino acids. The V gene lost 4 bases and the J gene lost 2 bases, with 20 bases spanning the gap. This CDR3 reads CAISAPSGTIQQETQYF. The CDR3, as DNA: TGTGCCATCAGTGCGCCATCCGGGACAATCCAACAAGAGACCCAGTACTTC.

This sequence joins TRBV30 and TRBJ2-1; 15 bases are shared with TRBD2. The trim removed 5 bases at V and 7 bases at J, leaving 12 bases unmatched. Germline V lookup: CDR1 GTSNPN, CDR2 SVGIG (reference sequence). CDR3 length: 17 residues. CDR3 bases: TGTGCCTGGTCGAATTCGGGACTAGCGGGGGGATGGAATGAGCAGTTCTTC. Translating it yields CAWSNSGLAGGWNEQFF.

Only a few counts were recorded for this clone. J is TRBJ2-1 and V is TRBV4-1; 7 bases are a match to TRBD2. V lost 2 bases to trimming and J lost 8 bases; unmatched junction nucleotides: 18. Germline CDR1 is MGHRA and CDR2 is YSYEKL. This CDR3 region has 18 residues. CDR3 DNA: TGCGCCAGCAGCCAACCCAAACTGGGTAGCGGGTTTACTGATGAGCAGTTCTTC. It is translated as CASSQPKLGSGFTDEQFF.

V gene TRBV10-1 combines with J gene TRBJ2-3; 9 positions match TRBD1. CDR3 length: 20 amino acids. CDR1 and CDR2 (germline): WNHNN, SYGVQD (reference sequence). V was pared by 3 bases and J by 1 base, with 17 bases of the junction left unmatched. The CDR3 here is CASSDFTERQGGKGTDTQYF. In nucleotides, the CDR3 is TGCGCCAGCAGTGATTTTACCGAAAGACAGGGGGGAAAGGGCACAGATACGCAGTATTTT.

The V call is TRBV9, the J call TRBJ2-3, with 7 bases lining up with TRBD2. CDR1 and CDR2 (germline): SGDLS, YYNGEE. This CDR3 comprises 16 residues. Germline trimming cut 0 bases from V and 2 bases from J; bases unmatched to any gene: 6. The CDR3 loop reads CASSVGASGSTDTQYF. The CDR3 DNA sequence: TGTGCCAGCAGCGTAGGGGCTAGCGGCTCCACAGATACGCAGTATTTT.

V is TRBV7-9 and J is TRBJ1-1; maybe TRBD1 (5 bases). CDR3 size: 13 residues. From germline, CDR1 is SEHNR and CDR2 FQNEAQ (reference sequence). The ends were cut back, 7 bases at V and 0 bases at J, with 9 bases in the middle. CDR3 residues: CASTGIMNTEAFF. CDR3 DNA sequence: TGTGCCAGCACAGGGATTATGAACACTGAAGCTTTCTTT.

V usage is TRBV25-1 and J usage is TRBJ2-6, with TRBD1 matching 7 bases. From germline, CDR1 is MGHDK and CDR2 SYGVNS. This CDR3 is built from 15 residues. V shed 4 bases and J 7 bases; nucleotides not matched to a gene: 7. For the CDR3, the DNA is TGTGCCAGCAGTGGCCTCGGGACAGAAGCCAACGTCCTGACTTTC. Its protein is CASSGLGTEANVLTF.

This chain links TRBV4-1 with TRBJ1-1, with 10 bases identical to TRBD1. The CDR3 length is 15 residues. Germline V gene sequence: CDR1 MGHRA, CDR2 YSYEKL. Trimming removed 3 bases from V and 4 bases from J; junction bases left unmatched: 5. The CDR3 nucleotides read TGCGCCAGCAGCCAGACAGGGGGCGTAGGCACTGAAGCTTTCTTT. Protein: CASSQTGGVGTEAFF.

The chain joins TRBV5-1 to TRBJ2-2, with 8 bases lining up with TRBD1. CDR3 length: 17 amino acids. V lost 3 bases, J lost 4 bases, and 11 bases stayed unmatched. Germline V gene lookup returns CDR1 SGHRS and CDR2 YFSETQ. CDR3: CASSSIQTGASTGELFF. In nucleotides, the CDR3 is TGCGCCAGCAGCTCCATCCAGACAGGGGCCAGCACCGGGGAGCTGTTTTTT.

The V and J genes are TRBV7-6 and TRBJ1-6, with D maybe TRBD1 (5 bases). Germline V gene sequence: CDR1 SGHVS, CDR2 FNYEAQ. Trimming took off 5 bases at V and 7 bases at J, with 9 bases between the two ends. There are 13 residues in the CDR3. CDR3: CASSRSGNSPLHF. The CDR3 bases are TGTGCCAGCAGCCGATCAGGGAATTCACCCCTCCACTTT.

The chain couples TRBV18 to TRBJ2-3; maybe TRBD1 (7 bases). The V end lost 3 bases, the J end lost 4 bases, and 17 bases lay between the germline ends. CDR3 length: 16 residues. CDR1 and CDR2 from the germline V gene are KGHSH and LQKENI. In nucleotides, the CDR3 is TGTGCCAGCTCACCCACGGAGGGGGCGCTCCCAGATACGCAGTATTTT. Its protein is CASSPTEGALPDTQYF.